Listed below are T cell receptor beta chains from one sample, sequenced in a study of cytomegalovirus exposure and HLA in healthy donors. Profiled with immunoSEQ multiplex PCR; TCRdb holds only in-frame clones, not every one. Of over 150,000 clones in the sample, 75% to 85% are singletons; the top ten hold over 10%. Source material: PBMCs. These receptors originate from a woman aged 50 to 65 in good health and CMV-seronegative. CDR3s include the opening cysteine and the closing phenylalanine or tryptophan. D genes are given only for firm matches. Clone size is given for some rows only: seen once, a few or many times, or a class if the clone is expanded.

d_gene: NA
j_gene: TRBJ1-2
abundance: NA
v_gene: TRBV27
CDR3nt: TGTGCCAGCAGTCCAACGACGGGACTTGTAGGGGGCTACACCTTC
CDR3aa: CASSPTTGLVGGYTF

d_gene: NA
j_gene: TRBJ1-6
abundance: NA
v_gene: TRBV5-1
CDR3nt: TGCGCCAGCAGCTTGGGGTCGGGGGGTCTGGATTCACCCCTCCACTTT
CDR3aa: CASSLGSGGLDSPLHF

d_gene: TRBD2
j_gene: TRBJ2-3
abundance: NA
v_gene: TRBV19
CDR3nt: TGTGCCAGTAGTGCCCGGACTAGCGGGCGGGTGGATACGCAGTATTTT
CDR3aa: CASSARTSGRVDTQYF

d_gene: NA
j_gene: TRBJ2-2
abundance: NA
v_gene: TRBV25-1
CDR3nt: TGTGCCAGCAGTGCCAGGGGTGGGGAGCTGTTTTTT
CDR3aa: CASSARGGELFF

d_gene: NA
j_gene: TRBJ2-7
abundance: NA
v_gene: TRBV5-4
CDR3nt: TGTGCCAGCAGCTTGGCCGGGGGCGAGCAGTACTTC
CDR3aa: CASSLAGGEQYF

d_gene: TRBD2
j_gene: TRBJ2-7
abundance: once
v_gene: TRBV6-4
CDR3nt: TGTGCCAGCAGTGGGAGGACTAGATGCTACGAGCAGTACTTC
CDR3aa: CASSGRTRCYEQYF

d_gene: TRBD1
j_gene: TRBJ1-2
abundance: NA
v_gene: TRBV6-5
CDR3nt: TGTGCCAGCAGTTACTCTCCGGCAACAGGGGGCCGGGGCTACACCTTC
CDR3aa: CASSYSPATGGRGYTF

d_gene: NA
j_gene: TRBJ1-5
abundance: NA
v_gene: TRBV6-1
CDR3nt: TGTGCCAGCAGGGATTCGCGGTTGCAGCCCCAGCATTTT
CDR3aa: CASRDSRLQPQHF

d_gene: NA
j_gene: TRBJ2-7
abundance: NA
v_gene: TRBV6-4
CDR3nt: TGTGCCAGCCCCGCCGGGGGGCGCGAACCCTACGAGCAGTACTTC
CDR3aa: CASPAGGREPYEQYF

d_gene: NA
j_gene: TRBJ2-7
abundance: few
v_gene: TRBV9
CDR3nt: TGTGCCAGCAGCCCCCGATGGGAGTCCTACGAGCAGTACTTC
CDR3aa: CASSPRWESYEQYF

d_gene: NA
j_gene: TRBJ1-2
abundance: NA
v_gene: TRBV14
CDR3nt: TGTGCCAGCAGCCAAGATAAAGGGGGTATATATGGCTACACCTTC
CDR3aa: CASSQDKGGIYGYTF

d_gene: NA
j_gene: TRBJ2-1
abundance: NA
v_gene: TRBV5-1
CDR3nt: TGCGCCAGCAGCCCTGGGGACTCGCCCCTTGTCAATGAGCAGTTCTTC
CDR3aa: CASSPGDSPLVNEQFF

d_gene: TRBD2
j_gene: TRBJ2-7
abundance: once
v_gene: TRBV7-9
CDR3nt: TGTGCCAGCAGCTTACACGGGACTACCGAGCAGTACTTC
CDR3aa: CASSLHGTTEQYF

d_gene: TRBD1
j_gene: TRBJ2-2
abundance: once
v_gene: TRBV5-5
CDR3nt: TGTGCCAGCGGACAGGGAGCGAACACCGGGGAGCTGTTTTTT
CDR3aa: CASGQGANTGELFF

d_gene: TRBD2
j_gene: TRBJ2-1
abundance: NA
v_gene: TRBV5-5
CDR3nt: TGTGCCAGCAGCCACAGACTAGCGGGTTACAATGAGCAGTTCTTC
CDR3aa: CASSHRLAGYNEQFF

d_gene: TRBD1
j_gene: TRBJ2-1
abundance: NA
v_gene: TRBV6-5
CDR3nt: TGTGCCAGCAGTTCCAACCGGGACAGGGTGGGCAATGAGCAGTTCTTC
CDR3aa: CASSSNRDRVGNEQFF

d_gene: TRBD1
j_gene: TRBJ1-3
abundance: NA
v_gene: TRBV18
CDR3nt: TGTGCCAGCTCACTTGGACAGGGCAACGGAAACACCATATATTTT
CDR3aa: CASSLGQGNGNTIYF

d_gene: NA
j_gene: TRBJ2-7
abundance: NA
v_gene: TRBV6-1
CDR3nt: TGTGCCAGCAGTGAATTCGGCCAGGGGAGAGGCGAGCAGTACTTC
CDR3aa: CASSEFGQGRGEQYF

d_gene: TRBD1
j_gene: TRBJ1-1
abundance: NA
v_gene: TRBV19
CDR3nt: TGTGCCAGTAGTCGGACAGGGGGCCTTGAAGCTTTCTTT
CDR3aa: CASSRTGGLEAFF

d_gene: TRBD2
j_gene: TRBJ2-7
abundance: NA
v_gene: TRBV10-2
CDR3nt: TGCGCCAGCAGTGGGGCTAGCGGGACCTACGAGCAGTACTTC
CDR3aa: CASSGASGTYEQYF

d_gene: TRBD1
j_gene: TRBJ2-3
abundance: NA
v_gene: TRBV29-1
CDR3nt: TGCAGCGTTATAGGGACAGACTCAACTCATACGCAGTATTTT
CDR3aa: CSVIGTDSTHTQYF

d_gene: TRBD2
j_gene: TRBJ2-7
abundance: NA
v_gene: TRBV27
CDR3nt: TGTGCCAGCAGTCCACCCGGACTAGTTGCCGAGCAGTACTTC
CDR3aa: CASSPPGLVAEQYF

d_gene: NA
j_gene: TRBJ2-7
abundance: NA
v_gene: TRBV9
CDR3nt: TGTGCCAGCAGCCCCATTGAGACTACCTACGAGCAGTACTTC
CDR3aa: CASSPIETTYEQYF

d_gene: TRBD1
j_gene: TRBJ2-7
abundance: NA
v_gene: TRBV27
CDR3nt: TGTGCCAGCAGTTCCCCGGGAACAGGGGGTCTCGAGCAGTACTTC
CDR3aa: CASSSPGTGGLEQYF

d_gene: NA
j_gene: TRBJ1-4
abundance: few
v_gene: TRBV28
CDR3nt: TGTGCCACCCACCGGGTCTCAAATGAAAAACTGTTTTTT
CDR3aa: CATHRVSNEKLFF

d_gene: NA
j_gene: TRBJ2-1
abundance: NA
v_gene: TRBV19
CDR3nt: TGTGCCAGTATTAGGGGAACATGGCCATACAATGAGCAGTTCTTC
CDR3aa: CASIRGTWPYNEQFF

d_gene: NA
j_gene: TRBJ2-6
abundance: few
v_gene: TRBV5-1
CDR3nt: TGCGCCAGCAGCTCCACCGGGGGTGGGGCCAACGTCCTGACTTTC
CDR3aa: CASSSTGGGANVLTF

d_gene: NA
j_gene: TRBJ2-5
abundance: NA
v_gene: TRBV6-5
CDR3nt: TGTGCCAGCAGAGAGGGGGTGGTAGAGACCCAGTACTTC
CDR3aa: CASREGVVETQYF

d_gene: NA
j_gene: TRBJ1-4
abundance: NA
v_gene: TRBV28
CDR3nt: TGTGCCAGCAGTTTATTCTCCAGGGGCGAAGAAAAACTGTTTTTT
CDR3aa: CASSLFSRGEEKLFF

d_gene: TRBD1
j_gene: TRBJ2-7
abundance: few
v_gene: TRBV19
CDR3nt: TGTGCCAGTAGTCCGGGACAGACCTACGAGCAGTACTTC
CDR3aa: CASSPGQTYEQYF

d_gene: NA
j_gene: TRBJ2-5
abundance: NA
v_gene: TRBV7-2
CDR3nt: TGTGCCAGCAGCTTAGCGCAGAAAGAGACCCAGTACTTC
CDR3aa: CASSLAQKETQYF

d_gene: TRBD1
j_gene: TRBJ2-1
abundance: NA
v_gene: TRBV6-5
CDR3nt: TGTGCCAGCAGTTACGTAGGCAGGGGGCATGAGCAGTTCTTC
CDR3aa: CASSYVGRGHEQFF

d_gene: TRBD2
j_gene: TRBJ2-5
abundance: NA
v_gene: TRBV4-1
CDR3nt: TGCGCCAGCTCCCGTGGGGGGGATGAGACCCAGTACTTC
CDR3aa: CASSRGGDETQYF

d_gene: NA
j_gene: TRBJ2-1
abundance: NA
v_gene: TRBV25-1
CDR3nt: TGTGCCAGCAGTGAATTGGTGGGAGAGGCCTACAATGAGCAGTTCTTC
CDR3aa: CASSELVGEAYNEQFF

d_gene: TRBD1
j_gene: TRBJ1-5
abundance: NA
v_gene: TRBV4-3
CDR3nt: TGCGCCAGCAGCCCCCGATGGGACAGCGGGGGAAGAGAGGCCCAGCATTTT
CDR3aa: CASSPRWDSGGREAQHF

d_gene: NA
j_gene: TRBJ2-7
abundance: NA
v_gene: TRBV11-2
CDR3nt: TGTGCCAGCAGCTTAGATCCAGGGGCCGGGGAGCAGTACTTC
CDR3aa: CASSLDPGAGEQYF

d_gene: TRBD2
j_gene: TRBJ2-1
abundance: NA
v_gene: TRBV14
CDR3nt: TGTGCCAGCAGCCTCCACAGCGGGAGGAGGAATGAGCAGTTCTTC
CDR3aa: CASSLHSGRRNEQFF

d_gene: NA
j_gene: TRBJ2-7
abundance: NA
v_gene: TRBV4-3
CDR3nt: TGCGCCAGCAGCCCGGTGGCAGGGCAAAACGAGCAGTACTTC
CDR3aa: CASSPVAGQNEQYF

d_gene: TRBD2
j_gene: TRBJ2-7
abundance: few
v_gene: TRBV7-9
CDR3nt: TGTGCCAGCAGCCAGGCGGGGGGGTCTGGCGAGCAGTACTTC
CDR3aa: CASSQAGGSGEQYF

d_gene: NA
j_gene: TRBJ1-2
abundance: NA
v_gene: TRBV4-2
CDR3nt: TGTGCCAGCAGCCAACAGGGGAACAAAACTAACTATGGCTACACCTTC
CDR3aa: CASSQQGNKTNYGYTF

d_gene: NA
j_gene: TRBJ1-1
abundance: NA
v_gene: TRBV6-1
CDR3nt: TGTGCCAGCACCCGGACTGTTACCATCACTGAAGCTTTCTTT
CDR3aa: CASTRTVTITEAFF

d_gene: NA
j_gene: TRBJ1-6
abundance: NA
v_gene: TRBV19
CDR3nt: TGTGCCAGTAGGAACCGGGACACTGATTCACCCCTCCACTTT
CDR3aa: CASRNRDTDSPLHF

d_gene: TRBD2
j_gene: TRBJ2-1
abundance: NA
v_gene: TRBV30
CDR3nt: TGTGCCTGGAGCCGGGGACTAGCGGGAGGGGATGAGCAGTTCTTC
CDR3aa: CAWSRGLAGGDEQFF

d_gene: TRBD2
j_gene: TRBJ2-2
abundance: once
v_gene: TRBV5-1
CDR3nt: TGCGCCAGCAGCTTGGCGGCGGGAGCGGGCGGGGAGCTGTTTTTT
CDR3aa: CASSLAAGAGGELFF

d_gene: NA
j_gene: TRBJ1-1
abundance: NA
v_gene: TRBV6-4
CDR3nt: TGTGCCAGCAGTGCGGGGGAGGCGACTGAAGCTTTCTTT
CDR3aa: CASSAGEATEAFF

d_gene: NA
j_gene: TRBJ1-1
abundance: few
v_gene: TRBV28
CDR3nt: TGTGCCAGCAGTTCCCGCACTGAAGAAGCTTTCTTT
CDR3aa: CASSSRTEEAFF

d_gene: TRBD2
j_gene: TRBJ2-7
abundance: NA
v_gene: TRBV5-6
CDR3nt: TGTGCCAGCAGCTTCGGGGGGGACATATTCAACGAGCAGTACTTC
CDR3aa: CASSFGGDIFNEQYF

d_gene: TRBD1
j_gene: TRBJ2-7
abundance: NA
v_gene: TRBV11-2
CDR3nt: TGTGCCAGCAGCTTAGGCGGGACAGGGCACTACGAGCAGTACTTC
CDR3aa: CASSLGGTGHYEQYF